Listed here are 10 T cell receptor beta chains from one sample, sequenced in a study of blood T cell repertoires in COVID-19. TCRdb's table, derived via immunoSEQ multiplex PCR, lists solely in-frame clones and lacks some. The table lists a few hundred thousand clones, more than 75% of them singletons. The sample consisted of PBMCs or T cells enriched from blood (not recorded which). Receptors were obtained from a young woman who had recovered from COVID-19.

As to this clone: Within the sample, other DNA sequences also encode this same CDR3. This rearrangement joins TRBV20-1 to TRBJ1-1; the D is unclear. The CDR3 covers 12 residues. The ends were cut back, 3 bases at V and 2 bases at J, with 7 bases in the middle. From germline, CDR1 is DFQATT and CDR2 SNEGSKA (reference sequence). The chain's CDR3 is CSASGANTEAFF. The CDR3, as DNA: TGCAGTGCTAGTGGAGCCAACACTGAAGCTTTCTTT.

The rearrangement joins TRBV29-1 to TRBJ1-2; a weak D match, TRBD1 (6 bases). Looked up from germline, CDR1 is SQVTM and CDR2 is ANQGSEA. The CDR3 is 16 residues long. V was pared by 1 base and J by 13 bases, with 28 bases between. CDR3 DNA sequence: TGCAGCGTTGAAGTCCGTCAGGGGCGCACATTATTCTTCCTCACCTTC. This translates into CSVEVRQGRTLFFLTF.

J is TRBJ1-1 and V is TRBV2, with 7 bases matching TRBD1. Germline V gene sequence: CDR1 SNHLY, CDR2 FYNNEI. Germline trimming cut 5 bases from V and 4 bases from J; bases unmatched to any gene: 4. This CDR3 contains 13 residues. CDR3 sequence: CASSYDRATEAFF. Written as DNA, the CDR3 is TGTGCCAGCAGTTATGACAGGGCCACTGAAGCTTTCTTT.

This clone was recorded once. In nucleotides, the CDR3 is TGTGCCAGCAGTGAGACAGGGCCCCAGCATTTT. Encoded protein: CASSETGPQHF. V and J are TRBV6-1 and TRBJ1-5; D possibly corresponds to TRBD1 (6 bases). Germline assignment: CDR1 MNHNS and CDR2 SASEGT. V was cut by 3 bases and J by 9 bases, with 6 bases left in between. CDR3 length: 11 amino acids.

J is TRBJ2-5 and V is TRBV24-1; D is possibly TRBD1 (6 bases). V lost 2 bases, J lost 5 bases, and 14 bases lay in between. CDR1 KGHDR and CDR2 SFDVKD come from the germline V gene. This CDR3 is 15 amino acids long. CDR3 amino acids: CATSDSGSRGETQYF. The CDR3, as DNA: TGTGCCACCAGTGATTCAGGGAGCAGGGGCGAGACCCAGTACTTC.

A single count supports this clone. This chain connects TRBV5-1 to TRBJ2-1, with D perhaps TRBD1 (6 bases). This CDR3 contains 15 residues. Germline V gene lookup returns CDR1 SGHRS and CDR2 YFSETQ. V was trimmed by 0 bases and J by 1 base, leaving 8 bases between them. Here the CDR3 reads CASSLVGGSYNEQFF. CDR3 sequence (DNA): TGCGCCAGCAGCTTGGTAGGGGGTTCCTACAATGAGCAGTTCTTC.

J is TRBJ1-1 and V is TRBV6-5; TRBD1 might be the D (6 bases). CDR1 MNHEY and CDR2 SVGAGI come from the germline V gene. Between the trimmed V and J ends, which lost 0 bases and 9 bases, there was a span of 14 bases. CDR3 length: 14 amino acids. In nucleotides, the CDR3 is TGTGCCAGCAGTTACTCGAGGGCAGGGGAGAAAGCTTTCTTT. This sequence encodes CASSYSRAGEKAFF.

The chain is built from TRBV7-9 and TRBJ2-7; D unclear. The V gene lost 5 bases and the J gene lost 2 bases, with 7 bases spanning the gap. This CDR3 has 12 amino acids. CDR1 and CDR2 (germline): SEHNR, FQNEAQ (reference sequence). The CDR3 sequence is CASSTQAYEQYF. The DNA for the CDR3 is TGTGCCAGCAGCACCCAGGCCTACGAGCAGTACTTC.

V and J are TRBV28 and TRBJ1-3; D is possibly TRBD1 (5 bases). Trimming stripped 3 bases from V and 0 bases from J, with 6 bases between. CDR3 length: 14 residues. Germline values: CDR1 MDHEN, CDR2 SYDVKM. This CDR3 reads CASSFDSSGNTIYF. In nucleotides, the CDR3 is TGTGCCAGCAGTTTTGACAGCTCTGGAAACACCATATATTTT.

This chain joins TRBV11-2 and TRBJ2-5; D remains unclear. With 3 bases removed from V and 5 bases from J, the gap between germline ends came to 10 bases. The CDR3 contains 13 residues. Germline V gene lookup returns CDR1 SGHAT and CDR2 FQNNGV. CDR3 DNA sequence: TGTGCCAGCAGCTTTGGAGCCCGGGAGACCCAGTACTTC. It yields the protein CASSFGARETQYF.